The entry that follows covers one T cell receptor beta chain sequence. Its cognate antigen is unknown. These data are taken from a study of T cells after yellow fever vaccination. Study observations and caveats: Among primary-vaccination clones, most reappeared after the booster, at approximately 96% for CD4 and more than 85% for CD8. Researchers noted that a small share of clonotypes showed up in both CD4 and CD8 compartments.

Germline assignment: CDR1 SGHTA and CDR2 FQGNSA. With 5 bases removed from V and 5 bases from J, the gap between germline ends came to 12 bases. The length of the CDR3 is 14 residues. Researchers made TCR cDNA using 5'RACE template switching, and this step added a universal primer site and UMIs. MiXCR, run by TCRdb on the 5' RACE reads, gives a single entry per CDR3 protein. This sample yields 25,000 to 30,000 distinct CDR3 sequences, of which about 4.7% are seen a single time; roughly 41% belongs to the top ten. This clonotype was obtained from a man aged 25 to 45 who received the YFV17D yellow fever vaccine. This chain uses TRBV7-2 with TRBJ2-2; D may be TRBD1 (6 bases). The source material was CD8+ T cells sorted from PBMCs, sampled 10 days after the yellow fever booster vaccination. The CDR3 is CASSNRVTTGELFF. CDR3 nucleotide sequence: TGTGCCAGCAGCAACAGGGTAACGACCGGGGAGCTGTTTTTT.